This TCR beta chain was captured by sequencing in a study of T cells in Graves' hyperthyroidism and ophthalmopathy. On the study more broadly: It was at initial diagnosis, before any treatment, that peripheral blood was collected.

This clonotype has a count of ten or more. Its antigen remains unknown. The CDR3 contains 14 residues. Germline CDR1 reads LGHDT; CDR2 reads YNNKEL (reference sequence). V was shortened by 5 bases and J by 1 base, with 12 bases between the two germline ends. Notes on the study in general: Ophthalmopathy was model-predicted a median roughly 6.3 months pre-onset.

Amplification targeted TCR beta CDR3 regions from RNA transcripts. The study used the HTBI primer set for a first-round RT-PCR of the TCR CDR3. TCRdb itself ran the multiplex PCR reads through MiXCR, one entry per CDR3 protein. The sample includes fewer than 700,000 distinct CDR3 sequences, roughly 15% of them seen just once. This TCR came from a woman aged 30 to 39 with Graves' hyperthyroidism. The V call is TRBV3-1, the J call TRBJ2-7; D remains ambiguous. The sample consisted of blood. In DNA, the CDR3 is TGTGCCAGCAGCTCGCCGGTTGGGTCCTACGAGCAGTACTTC. Translating it yields CASSSPVGSYEQYF.